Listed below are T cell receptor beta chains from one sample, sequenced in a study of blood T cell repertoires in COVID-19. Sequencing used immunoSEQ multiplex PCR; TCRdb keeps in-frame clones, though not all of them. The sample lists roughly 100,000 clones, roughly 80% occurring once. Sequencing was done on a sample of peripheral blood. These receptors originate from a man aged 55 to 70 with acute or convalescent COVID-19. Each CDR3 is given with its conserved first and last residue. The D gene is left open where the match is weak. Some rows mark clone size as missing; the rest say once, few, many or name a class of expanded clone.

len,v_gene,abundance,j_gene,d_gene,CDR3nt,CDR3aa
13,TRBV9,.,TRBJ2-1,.,TGTGCCAGCAGCGTATTGGGGAGAAATGAGCAGTTCTTC,CASSVLGRNEQFF
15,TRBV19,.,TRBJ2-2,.,TGTGCCAGTAGGCCCGCGGGACCGAACACCGGGGAGCTGTTTTTT,CASRPAGPNTGELFF
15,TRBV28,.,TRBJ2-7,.,TGTGCCAGCAGCTCACCCTCCGGGACACCCTACGAGCAGTACTTC,CASSSPSGTPYEQYF
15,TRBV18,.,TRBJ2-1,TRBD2,TGTGCCAGCTCACCACCCCGGGACTATAACAATGAGCAGTTCTTC,CASSPPRDYNNEQFF
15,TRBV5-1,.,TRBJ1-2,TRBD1,TGCGCCAGCAGCCCGGGACAGGGGGCACACTATGGCTACACCTTC,CASSPGQGAHYGYTF
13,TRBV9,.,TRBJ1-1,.,TGTGCCAGCAGCGTAGGGTACCAGGGGAAAGCTTTCTTT,CASSVGYQGKAFF
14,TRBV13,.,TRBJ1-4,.,TGTGCCAGCAGCTTGGGGGGGAGAGATGAAAAACTGTTTTTT,CASSLGGRDEKLFF
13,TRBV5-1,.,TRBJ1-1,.,TGCGCCAGCAGCCCGATACAGGGATTCGGCGCTTTCTTT,CASSPIQGFGAFF
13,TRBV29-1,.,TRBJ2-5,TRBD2,TGCAGCGTAACCAGGACTAGCGGAGAGACCCAGTACTTC,CSVTRTSGETQYF
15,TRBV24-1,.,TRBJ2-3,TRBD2,TGTGCCACCAGCCAGCGGGATCTACGCACAGATACGCAGTATTTT,CATSQRDLRTDTQYF
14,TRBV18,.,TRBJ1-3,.,TGTGCCAGCTTCACCGGGAAAACTGGAAACACCATATATTTT,CASFTGKTGNTIYF
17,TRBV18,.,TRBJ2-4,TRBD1,TGTGCCAGCTCACCACCGGGGACAGCCATAGCCAAAAACATTCAGTACTTC,CASSPPGTAIAKNIQYF
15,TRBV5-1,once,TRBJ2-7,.,TGCGCCAGCAGCTTCACAGACAGACTGAACGACGAGCAGTACTTC,CASSFTDRLNDEQYF
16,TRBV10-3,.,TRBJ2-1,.,TGTGCCATCAGTGAGTCCCGACTAGAGATTTTGAATGAGCAGTTCTTC,CAISESRLEILNEQFF
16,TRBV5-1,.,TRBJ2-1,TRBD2,TGCGCCAGCAGCTTAGGAGCGGGGGGGCCTGAGTATGAGCAGTTCTTC,CASSLGAGGPEYEQFF
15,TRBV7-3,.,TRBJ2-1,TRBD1,TGTGCCAGCAGTACCCCGGGACAGGGTAACAATGAGCAGTTCTTC,CASSTPGQGNNEQFF
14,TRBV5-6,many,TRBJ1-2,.,TGTGCCAGCAGCTTGGCCAACGGTAACTATGGCTACACCTTC,CASSLANGNYGYTF
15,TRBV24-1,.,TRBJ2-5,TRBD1,TGTGCCACCAGTGATGGGGGGACAGGGGTAGAGACCCAGTACTTC,CATSDGGTGVETQYF
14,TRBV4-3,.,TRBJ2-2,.,TGCGCCAGCCGTTATAGCGTTAACACCGGGGAGCTGTTTTTT,CASRYSVNTGELFF
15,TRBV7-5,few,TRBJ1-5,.,TGTGCCAGAAGCTTAAGGCGACAGGGCAATCAGCCCCAGCATTTT,CARSLRRQGNQPQHF
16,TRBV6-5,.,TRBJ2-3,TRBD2,TGTGCCAGCAGTTACCGGACTAGCGGGGGGGCAGATACGCAGTATTTT,CASSYRTSGGADTQYF
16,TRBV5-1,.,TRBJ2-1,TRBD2,TGCGCCAGCAGCTTGACGAACCTAGCGGGATACAATGAGCAGTTCTTC,CASSLTNLAGYNEQFF
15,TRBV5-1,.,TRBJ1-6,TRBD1,TGCGCCAGCAGCTTGGCGGACAGGATCAATTCACCCCTCCACTTT,CASSLADRINSPLHF
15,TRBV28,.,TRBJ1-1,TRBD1,TGTGCCAGCAGTTCCCCGGGACAGGGAGACACTGAAGCTTTCTTT,CASSSPGQGDTEAFF
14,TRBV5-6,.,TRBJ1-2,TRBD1,TGTGCCAGCAGCCCGTCGACAGGGTTAGAGCTCTACACCTTC,CASSPSTGLELYTF
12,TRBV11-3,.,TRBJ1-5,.,TGTGCCAGCAGCCTTCCTAATCAGCCCCAGCATTTT,CASSLPNQPQHF
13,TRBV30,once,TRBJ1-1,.,TGTGCCTGGAGTACCCAGGGCCACACTGAAGCTTTCTTT,CAWSTQGHTEAFF
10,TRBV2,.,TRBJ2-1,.,TGTGCCAGCACCGGCGGAGAGCAGTTCTTC,CASTGGEQFF
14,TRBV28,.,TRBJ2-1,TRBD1,TGTGCCAGCAGTTCGGGACAGGGCTTGGATGAGCAGTTCTTC,CASSSGQGLDEQFF
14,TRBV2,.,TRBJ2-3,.,TGTGCCAGCAGTGAAGCCGGCGGACAGATTACGCAGTATTTT,CASSEAGGQITQYF
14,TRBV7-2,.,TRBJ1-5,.,TGTGCCAGCAGCCCCTACTATAGCAATCAGCCCCAGCATTTT,CASSPYYSNQPQHF
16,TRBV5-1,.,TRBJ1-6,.,TGCGCCAGCAGCTTATCGGGGGGCGCGGGCAATTCACCCCTCCACTTT,CASSLSGGAGNSPLHF
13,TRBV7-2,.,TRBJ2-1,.,TGTGCCAGCAGCTTAGTGGCAGGGGCTGAGCAGTTCTTC,CASSLVAGAEQFF
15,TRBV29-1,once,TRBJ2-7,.,TGCAGCGTTGAAGACCCCCACAGGGACACCTACGAGCAGTACTTC,CSVEDPHRDTYEQYF
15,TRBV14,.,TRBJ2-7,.,TGTGCCAGCAGCCAAGTAACCGGACACCTAAACGAGCAGTACTTC,CASSQVTGHLNEQYF
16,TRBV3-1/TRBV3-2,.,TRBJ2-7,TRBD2,TGTGCCAGCAGCCAGGCTAGCGGGGGGGCCGTCTACGAGCAGTACTTC,CASSQASGGAVYEQYF
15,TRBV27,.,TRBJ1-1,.,TGTGCCAGCAGTTTACGAGGGAGCATGAACACTGAAGCTTTCTTT,CASSLRGSMNTEAFF
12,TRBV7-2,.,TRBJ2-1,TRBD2,TGTGCCAGCAGCTTAGCTTCGGGAGGGCAGTTCTTC,CASSLASGGQFF
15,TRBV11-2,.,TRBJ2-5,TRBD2,TGTGCCAGCAGCTTAGTGGGAGGGCCCCAAGAGACCCAGTACTTC,CASSLVGGPQETQYF
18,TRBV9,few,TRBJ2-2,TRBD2,TGTGCCAGCAGCGTAAAGCCAAGGGAGGGAATTAACACCGGGGAGCTGTTTTTT,CASSVKPREGINTGELFF
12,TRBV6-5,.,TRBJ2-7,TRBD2,TGTGCCAGCAGGGCGGGGGGCGTCGAGCAGTACTTC,CASRAGGVEQYF
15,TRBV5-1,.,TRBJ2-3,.,TGCGCCAGCAGTTCTCGGAGCTATTTCACAGATACGCAGTATTTT,CASSSRSYFTDTQYF
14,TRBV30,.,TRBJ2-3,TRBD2,TGTGCCGTAACCGGGGGGGCCTTAACAGATACGCAGTATTTT,CAVTGGALTDTQYF
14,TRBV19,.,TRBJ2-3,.,TGTGCCAGTAGCCTGGGCGGGGGCACAGATACGCAGTATTTT,CASSLGGGTDTQYF
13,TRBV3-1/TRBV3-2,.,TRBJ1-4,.,TGTGCCAGCAGCTTAGGGGCGGCTGAAAAACTGTTTTTT,CASSLGAAEKLFF
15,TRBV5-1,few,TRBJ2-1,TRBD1,TGCGCCAGCTTCCGGACAGGCGCAGAATACAATGAGCAGTTCTTC,CASFRTGAEYNEQFF
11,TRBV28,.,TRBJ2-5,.,TGTGCCAGCAGACAGGAAGAGACCCAGTACTTC,CASRQEETQYF
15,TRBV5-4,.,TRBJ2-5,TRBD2,TGTGCCAGCAGCTTGGGCACGACTAGCGACGAGACCCAGTACTTC,CASSLGTTSDETQYF
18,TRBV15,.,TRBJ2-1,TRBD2,TGTGCCACCAGCAGAGATTCGTCTAGCGGGAGTACGACCCATGAGCAGTTCTTC,CATSRDSSSGSTTHEQFF
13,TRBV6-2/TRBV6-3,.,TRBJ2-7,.,TGTGCCAGCAGTTCGACGGGGTCCTACGAGCAGTACTTC,CASSSTGSYEQYF